This T cell receptor beta chain was documented in a study of breast tumors, draining lymph nodes, adjacent tissues (dated by TCRdb to the mid-2010s). As for the study more broadly: In breast cancer patients, the study compared the TCR beta repertoires of tumor, adjacent nontumor tissue and axillary lymph nodes. In human breast cancer, the study set out to evaluate how tumor, surrounding tissue and draining lymph node repertoires relate to one another and whether T cells may move between these sites. The paper as a whole reports these results and caveats: Tumor and nontumor tissue repertoires were significantly more similar in luminal-like than in basal-like breast cancer. Rather than being directly demonstrated, the conclusion that tumor T cells originate in lymph nodes was presented as consistent with a hypothesis. The data were considered consistent with the idea that most tumor T cells come from the lymph node and then expand in tumor tissue. Tumors showed preferential V and J gene usage, and their T-cell repertoire diversity fell below that of lymph nodes yet above that of nontumor tissue.

This clonotype was counted ten times or more. Its antigen is still unknown. No per-base quality is available; no much larger clone lies one base away. Lymph node samples came from the axillary draining lymph nodes of breast cancer patients. This sample was sequenced with an Illumina HiSeq 2000. TCR beta chain libraries were generated through multiplex PCR amplification. The amplified TCR beta chain products were analyzed by high-throughput sequencing. TCRdb itself trimmed the public reads at Q25 with fastp, ran MiXCR and retained productive beta chains. All rows with the same CDR3 protein become a single entry with the most common DNA and genes. Within this sample are some 250,000 distinct CDR3 sequences, with around 35% of them counted one time only. Jointly, the top ten make up 3% to 4% of the sample. The CDR3 spans 13 residues, from the cysteine through the phenylalanine. Only the CDR3 part of the read is kept: 39 bases, read in frame from the first base. CDR1 and CDR2, per the germline V gene, are SGHTS and YDEGEE. V sheds 2 bases and J sheds 10 bases, leaving 15 bases between their ends.

The TCR was taken from a female donor with breast cancer. Some clones in this sample may be carry-over from other donors' samples. The chain joins TRBV5-8 to TRBJ1-2; D gene: possibly TRBD1, on 6 matching bases. Sequenced: axillary lymph node tissue. The nucleotide sequence is given as TGTGCCAGCAGCTTCGGGACACCCGAACCCTACACCTTC. This yields the protein CASSFGTPEPYTF.